A selection of T cell receptor beta chains follows, all from one sample in a study of cytomegalovirus exposure and HLA in healthy donors. The method was immunoSEQ multiplex PCR; TCRdb's version includes in-frame clones alone and lacks a portion of them. Of roughly 150,000 clones detected, roughly 64% appear once; the ten largest clones hold 2.5% to 3.5%. The material sequenced was PBMCs. These receptors were taken from a woman in her twenties or thirties in good health and CMV-seropositive. Both conserved end residues are part of each CDR3. The D gene is left open where the match is weak. The size field is filled for only some rows; it gives once, few, many or a size class.

j_call | clone_size | d_call | v_call | cdr3_aa | cdr3_nt
TRBJ2-7 | - | - | TRBV27 | CASRDFSYEQYF | TGTGCCAGCAGGGACTTTTCCTACGAGCAGTACTTC
TRBJ1-6 | - | TRBD1 | TRBV2 | CASSGTGGISPLHF | TGTGCCAGCAGTGGGACAGGGGGTATATCACCCCTCCACTTT
TRBJ2-7 | - | TRBD1 | TRBV27 | CASSFRDRVLEQYF | TGTGCCAGCAGTTTCCGGGACAGGGTTCTTGAGCAGTACTTC
TRBJ2-7 | - | TRBD2 | TRBV5-6 | CASSFGLAVSSYEQYF | TGTGCCAGCAGCTTTGGACTAGCGGTGAGCTCCTACGAGCAGTACTTC
TRBJ2-5 | - | - | TRBV18 | CASSPQTGTETQYF | TGTGCCAGCTCACCCCAGACAGGCACGGAGACCCAGTACTTC
TRBJ2-7 | few | - | TRBV7-9 | CASSLESAYEQYF | TGTGCCAGCAGCTTAGAATCGGCCTACGAGCAGTACTTC
TRBJ1-2 | - | - | TRBV5-8 | CASSLGVGRGGYTF | TGTGCCAGCAGCTTGGGGGTAGGCCGAGGGGGCTACACCTTC
TRBJ1-3 | - | - | TRBV10-1 | CASSRDSSSGNTIYF | TGCGCCAGCAGTCGAGACAGTAGCTCTGGAAACACCATATATTTT
TRBJ2-2 | - | TRBD2 | TRBV5-1 | CASSLASGRANTGELFF | TGCGCCAGCAGCTTAGCTAGCGGGAGGGCGAACACCGGGGAGCTGTTTTTT
TRBJ1-2 | - | TRBD1 | TRBV19 | CASRNRTGGGHYGYTF | TGTGCCAGTAGGAACCGGACAGGGGGAGGCCATTATGGCTACACCTTC
TRBJ2-7 | - | - | TRBV30 | CVGRGDSNYEQYF | TGTGTCGGAAGGGGGGACAGCAACTACGAGCAGTACTTC
TRBJ2-5 | - | TRBD1 | TRBV14 | CASSPSPGQGKETQYF | TGTGCCAGCAGCCCAAGCCCGGGACAGGGGAAAGAGACCCAGTACTTC
TRBJ1-1 | - | - | TRBV30 | CAWSSGLNTEAFF | TGTGCCTGGAGTTCAGGGTTGAACACTGAAGCTTTCTTT
TRBJ2-2 | few | - | TRBV10-3 | CAISDIHTGELFF | TGTGCCATCAGTGACATCCACACCGGGGAGCTGTTTTTT
TRBJ2-7 | - | - | TRBV28 | CASKRAGIAYEQYF | TGTGCCAGCAAGAGAGCCGGGATAGCCTACGAGCAGTACTTC
TRBJ2-2 | - | - | TRBV4-1 | CASSHTSFIRELFF | TGCGCCAGCAGCCACACTAGTTTCATTCGGGAGCTGTTTTTT
TRBJ2-2 | - | - | TRBV6-4 | CASRAQGLGTGELFF | TGTGCCAGCAGAGCTCAGGGTTTGGGGACCGGGGAGCTGTTTTTT
TRBJ2-5 | - | TRBD1 | TRBV2 | CASSAARGRGEETQYF | TGTGCCAGCAGTGCTGCTAGGGGGCGAGGAGAGGAGACCCAGTACTTC
TRBJ2-3 | - | - | TRBV11-1 | CASSSRGGAARTDTQYF | TGTGCCAGCAGCTCCCGTGGAGGGGCGGCCCGCACAGATACGCAGTATTTT
TRBJ2-2 | - | TRBD2 | TRBV19 | CASSSGRVGTGELFF | TGTGCCAGTAGTAGCGGGAGAGTGGGCACCGGGGAGCTGTTTTTT
TRBJ2-5 | - | TRBD1 | TRBV7-9 | CASSPGTGGALETQYF | TGTGCCAGCAGCCCCGGGACAGGGGGCGCGTTAGAGACCCAGTACTTC
TRBJ2-5 | few | - | TRBV6-1 | CASIPTVGQETQYF | TGTGCCAGCATTCCAACAGTTGGCCAAGAGACCCAGTACTTC